These T cell receptor beta chains were read from a single sample in a study of blood T cell repertoires in COVID-19. Sequencing used immunoSEQ multiplex PCR; TCRdb keeps in-frame clones, though not all of them. Found here are 56,000 or so clones, 70% to 90% of them singletons; the top ten hold about a fifth. Sequencing was performed on peripheral blood. The source is a human donor in a cohort sampled during active COVID-19. Each CDR3 is given with its conserved first and last residue. Each record gives: D gene, V gene, J gene, clone size, CDR3 DNA, CDR3 protein. D genes are given only for firm matches. Clone size is shown for a subset of rows, as once, few, many or a class of expanded clone.

D: TRBD2
V: TRBV30
J: TRBJ2-3
size: .
DNA: TGTGCCTGGAATTTAGCGGGGGGGCTCGCAGATACGCAGTATTTT
CDR3: CAWNLAGGLADTQYF

D: .
V: TRBV28
J: TRBJ2-3
size: .
DNA: TGTGCCAGCAGTTTAGCGGGGCGAGTTGAAGCAGATACGCAGTATTTT
CDR3: CASSLAGRVEADTQYF

D: TRBD1
V: TRBV5-1
J: TRBJ1-2
size: .
DNA: TGCGCCAGCAGCGGGACAGGCTATGGCTACACCTTC
CDR3: CASSGTGYGYTF

D: .
V: TRBV7-2
J: TRBJ2-7
size: few
DNA: TGTGCCAGCAGCTTATTCCAGGGGAACGAGCAGTACTTC
CDR3: CASSLFQGNEQYF

D: TRBD2
V: TRBV10-3
J: TRBJ2-3
size: .
DNA: TGTGCCATCAGCCCGTTAGCGGGGGGACTCACAGATACGCAGTATTTT
CDR3: CAISPLAGGLTDTQYF

D: TRBD1
V: TRBV5-1
J: TRBJ2-3
size: .
DNA: TGCGCCAGCAGCTTACAGGGGGTTAAAGATACGCAGTATTTT
CDR3: CASSLQGVKDTQYF

D: TRBD1
V: TRBV20-1
J: TRBJ2-1
size: .
DNA: TGCAGTGCCTCAGGGGGCGCCGAGCAGTTCTTC
CDR3: CSASGGAEQFF

D: TRBD1
V: TRBV10-3
J: TRBJ2-1
size: .
DNA: TGTGCCATCAGTGAAGGGCAGGGGGCAGGTTATGAGCAGTTCTTC
CDR3: CAISEGQGAGYEQFF

D: TRBD1
V: TRBV5-1
J: TRBJ2-2
size: few
DNA: TGCGCCAGCAGGGAGACAGGGGGTCTCACCGGGGAGCTGTTTTTT
CDR3: CASRETGGLTGELFF

D: .
V: TRBV6-5
J: TRBJ1-6
size: .
DNA: TGTGCCAGCAGTTACTCAGGCGGTTACTATAATTCACCCCTCCACTTT
CDR3: CASSYSGGYYNSPLHF

D: .
V: TRBV2
J: TRBJ2-2
size: .
DNA: TGTGCCAGCAGTGAACAGTCTACCGGGGAGCTGTTTTTT
CDR3: CASSEQSTGELFF

D: .
V: TRBV2
J: TRBJ2-7
size: .
DNA: TGTGCCAGCAGTGATACAGGGAACCACGAGCAGTACTTC
CDR3: CASSDTGNHEQYF

D: .
V: TRBV24-1
J: TRBJ2-2
size: .
DNA: TGTGCCACCAGTGAGGCGGGTAGGAACACCGGGGAGCTGTTTTTT
CDR3: CATSEAGRNTGELFF

D: TRBD1
V: TRBV19
J: TRBJ2-7
size: .
DNA: TGTGCCAGTAGTATCGGGACAGGGTTCTACGAGCAGTACTTC
CDR3: CASSIGTGFYEQYF

D: .
V: TRBV4-2
J: TRBJ2-3
size: once
DNA: TGTGCCAGCAGCCAAGAGATAGCTTTCCCAGATACGCAGTATTTT
CDR3: CASSQEIAFPDTQYF

D: .
V: TRBV15
J: TRBJ1-2
size: .
DNA: TGTGCCACCAGCAGAACACCAGGAGGAGGATTTGGCTACACCTTC
CDR3: CATSRTPGGGFGYTF

D: .
V: TRBV3-1/TRBV3-2
J: TRBJ2-7
size: .
DNA: TGTGCCAGCAGCCAAGCTTCCCGGAATAGCGGCCCTTCCTACGAGCAGTACTTC
CDR3: CASSQASRNSGPSYEQYF

D: .
V: TRBV25-1
J: TRBJ1-1
size: .
DNA: TGTGCCAGCAGTGAATATTGGGGAGGCACTGAAGCTTTCTTT
CDR3: CASSEYWGGTEAFF

D: TRBD1
V: TRBV4-1
J: TRBJ2-7
size: .
DNA: TGCGCCAGCAGCCATAGCTCCGGGACAGGGAGTCGAGAGCAGTACTTC
CDR3: CASSHSSGTGSREQYF

D: .
V: TRBV12-3/TRBV12-4
J: TRBJ1-4
size: few
DNA: TGTGCCAGCAGTTTCTCTGGCCCGGAGGGACTGTTTTTT
CDR3: CASSFSGPEGLFF